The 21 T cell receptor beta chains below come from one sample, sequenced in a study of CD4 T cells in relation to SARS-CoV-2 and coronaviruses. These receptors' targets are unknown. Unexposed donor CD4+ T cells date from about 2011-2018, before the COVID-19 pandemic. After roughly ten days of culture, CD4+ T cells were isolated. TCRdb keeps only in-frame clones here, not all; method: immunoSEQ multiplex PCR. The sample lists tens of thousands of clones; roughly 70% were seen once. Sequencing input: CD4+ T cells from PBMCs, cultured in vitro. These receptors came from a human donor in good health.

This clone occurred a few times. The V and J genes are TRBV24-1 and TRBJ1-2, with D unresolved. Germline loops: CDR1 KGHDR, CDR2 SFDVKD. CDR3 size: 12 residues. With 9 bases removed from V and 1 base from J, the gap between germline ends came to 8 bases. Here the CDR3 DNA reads TGTGCCACCTCGAGCCATAACTATGGCTACACCTTC. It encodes CATSSHNYGYTF.

The DNA of the CDR3 is TGTGCCAGCAGAAAGGGACAGCGGAACACTGAAGCTTTCTTT. Protein product: CASRKGQRNTEAFF. The gene calls are TRBV6-5 and TRBJ1-1, with 7 bases lining up with TRBD1. J was trimmed by 1 base and V by 6 bases; bases with no gene match: 5. CDR1 is MNHEY, CDR2 SVGAGI, per germline. This CDR3 is built from 14 residues.

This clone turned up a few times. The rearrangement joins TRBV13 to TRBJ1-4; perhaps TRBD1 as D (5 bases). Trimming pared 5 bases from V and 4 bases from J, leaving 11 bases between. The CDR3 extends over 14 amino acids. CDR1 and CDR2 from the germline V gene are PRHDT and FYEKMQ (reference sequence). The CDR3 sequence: CASSLRASNEKLFF. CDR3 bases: TGTGCCAGCAGCCTCAGGGCAAGTAATGAAAAACTGTTTTTT.

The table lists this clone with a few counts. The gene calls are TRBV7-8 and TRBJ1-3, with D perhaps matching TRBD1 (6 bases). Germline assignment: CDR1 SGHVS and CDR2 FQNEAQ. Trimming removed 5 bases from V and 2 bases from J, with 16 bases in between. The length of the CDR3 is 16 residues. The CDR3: CASSQRRDNAGNTIYF. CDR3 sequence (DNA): TGTGCCAGCAGCCAGAGAAGGGACAACGCTGGAAACACCATATATTTT.

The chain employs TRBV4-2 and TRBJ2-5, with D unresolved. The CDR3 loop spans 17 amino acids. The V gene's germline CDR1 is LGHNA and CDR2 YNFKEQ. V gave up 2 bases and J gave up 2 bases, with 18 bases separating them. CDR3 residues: CASSQLPGRGPQETQYF. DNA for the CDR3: TGTGCCAGCAGCCAACTCCCCGGTCGCGGCCCTCAAGAGACCCAGTACTTC.

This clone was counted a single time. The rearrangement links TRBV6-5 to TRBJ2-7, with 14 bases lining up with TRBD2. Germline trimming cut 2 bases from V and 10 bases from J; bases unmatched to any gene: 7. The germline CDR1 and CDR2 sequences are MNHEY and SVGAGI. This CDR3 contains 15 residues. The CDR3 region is CASSYVTSGGAKQYF. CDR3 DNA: TGTGCCAGCAGTTACGTGACTAGCGGGGGGGCCAAACAGTACTTC.

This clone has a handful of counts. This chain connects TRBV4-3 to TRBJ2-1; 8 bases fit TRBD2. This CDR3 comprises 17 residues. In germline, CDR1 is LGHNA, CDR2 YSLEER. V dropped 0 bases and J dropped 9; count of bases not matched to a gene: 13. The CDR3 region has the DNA TGCGCCAGCAGCCAAGAACTACGTCCGGGGGGGCGGTCTGAGCAGTTCTTC. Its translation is CASSQELRPGGRSEQFF.

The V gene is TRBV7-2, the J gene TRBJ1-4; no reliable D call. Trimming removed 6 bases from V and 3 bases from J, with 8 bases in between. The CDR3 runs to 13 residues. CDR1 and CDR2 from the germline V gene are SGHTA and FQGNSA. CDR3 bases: TGTGCCAGCAGGGCGGCAGCTAATGAAAAACTGTTTTTT. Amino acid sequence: CASRAAANEKLFF.

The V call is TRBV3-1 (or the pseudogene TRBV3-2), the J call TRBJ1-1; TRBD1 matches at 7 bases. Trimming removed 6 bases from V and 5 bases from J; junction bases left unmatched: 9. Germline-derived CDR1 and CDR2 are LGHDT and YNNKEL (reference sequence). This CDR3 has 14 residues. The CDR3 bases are TGTGCCAGCAGGTATTCAGGGGGAAAGACTGAAGCTTTCTTT. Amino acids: CASRYSGGKTEAFF.

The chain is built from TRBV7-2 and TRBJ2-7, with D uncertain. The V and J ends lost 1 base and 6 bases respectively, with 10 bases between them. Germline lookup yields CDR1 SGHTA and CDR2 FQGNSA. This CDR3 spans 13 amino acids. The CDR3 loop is CASSLVPPSEQYF. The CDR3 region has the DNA TGTGCCAGCAGCTTAGTACCCCCTAGCGAGCAGTACTTC.

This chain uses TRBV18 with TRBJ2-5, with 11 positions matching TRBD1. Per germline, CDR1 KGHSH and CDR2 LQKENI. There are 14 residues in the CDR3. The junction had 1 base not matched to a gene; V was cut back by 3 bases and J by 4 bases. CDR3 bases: TGTGCCAGCTCACCCGGACAGGGGGCAGAGACCCAGTACTTC. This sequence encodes CASSPGQGAETQYF. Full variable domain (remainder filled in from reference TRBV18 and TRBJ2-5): NAGVMQNPRHLVRRRGQEARLRCSPMKGHSHVYWYRQLPEEGLKFMVYLQKENIIDESGMPKERFSAEFPKEGPSILRIQQVVRGDSAAYFCASSPGQGAETQYFGPGTRLLVL.

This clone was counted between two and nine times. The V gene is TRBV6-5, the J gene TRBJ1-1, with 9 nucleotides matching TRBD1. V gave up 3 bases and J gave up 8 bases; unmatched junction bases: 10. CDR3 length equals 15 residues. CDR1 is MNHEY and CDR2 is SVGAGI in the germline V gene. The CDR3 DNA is TGTGCCAGCAGTTATGGGACAGGGCGGGTGGCGGAAGCTTTCTTT. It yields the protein CASSYGTGRVAEAFF.

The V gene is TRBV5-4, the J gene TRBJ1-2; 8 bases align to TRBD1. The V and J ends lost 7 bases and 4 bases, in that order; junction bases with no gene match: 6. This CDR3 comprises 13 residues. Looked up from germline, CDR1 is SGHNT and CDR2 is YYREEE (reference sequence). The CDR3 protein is CASGGQDFYGYTF. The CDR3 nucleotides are TGTGCCAGCGGGGGACAGGACTTCTATGGCTACACCTTC.

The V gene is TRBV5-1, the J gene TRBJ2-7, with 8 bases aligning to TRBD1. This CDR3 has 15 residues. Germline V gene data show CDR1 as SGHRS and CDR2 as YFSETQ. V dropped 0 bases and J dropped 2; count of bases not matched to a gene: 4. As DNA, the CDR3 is TGCGCCAGCAGCTTGGAATACAGGGGGGCCTACGAGCAGTACTTC. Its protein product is CASSLEYRGAYEQYF.

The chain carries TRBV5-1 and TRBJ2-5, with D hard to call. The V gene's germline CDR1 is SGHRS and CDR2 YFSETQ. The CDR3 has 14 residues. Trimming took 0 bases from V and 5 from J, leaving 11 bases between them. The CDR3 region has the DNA TGCGCCAGCAGCTTGGGCGGTAGCATGGAGACCCAGTACTTC. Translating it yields CASSLGGSMETQYF.

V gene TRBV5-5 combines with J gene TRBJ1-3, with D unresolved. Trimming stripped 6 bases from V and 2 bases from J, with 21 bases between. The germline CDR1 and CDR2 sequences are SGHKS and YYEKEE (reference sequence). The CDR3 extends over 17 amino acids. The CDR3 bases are TGTGCCAGCACCCTAAAGAACGGGGTTAACCCTGGAAACACCATATATTTT. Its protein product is CASTLKNGVNPGNTIYF.

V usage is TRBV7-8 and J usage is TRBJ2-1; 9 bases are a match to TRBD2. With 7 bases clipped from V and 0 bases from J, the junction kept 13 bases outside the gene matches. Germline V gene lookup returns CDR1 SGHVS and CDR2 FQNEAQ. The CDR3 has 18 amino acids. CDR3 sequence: CASTRAGGPPSSYNEQFF. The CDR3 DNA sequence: TGTGCCAGCACCCGAGCGGGGGGCCCGCCAAGCTCCTACAATGAGCAGTTCTTC. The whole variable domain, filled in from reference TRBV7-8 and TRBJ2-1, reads GAGVSQSPRYKVAKRGQDVALRCDPISGHVSLFWYQQALGQGPEFLTYFQNEAQLDKSGLPSDRFFAERPEGSVSTLKIQRTQQEDSAVYLCASTRAGGPPSSYNEQFFGPGTRLTVL.

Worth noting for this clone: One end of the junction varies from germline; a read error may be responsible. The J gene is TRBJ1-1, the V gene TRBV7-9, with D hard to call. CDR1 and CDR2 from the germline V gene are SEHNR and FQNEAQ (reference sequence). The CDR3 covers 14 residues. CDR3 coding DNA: TGTGCCAGCACCTTACGGGAGGTGGGCACTGAAGCTTTCTTT. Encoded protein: CASTLREVGTEAFF. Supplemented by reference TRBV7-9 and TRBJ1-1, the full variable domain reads DTGVSQNPRHKITKRGQNVTFRCDPISEHNRLYWYRQTLGQGPEFLTYFQNEAQLEKSRLLSDRFSAERPKGSFSTLEIQRTEQGDSAMYLCASTLREVGTEAFFGQGTRLTVV.

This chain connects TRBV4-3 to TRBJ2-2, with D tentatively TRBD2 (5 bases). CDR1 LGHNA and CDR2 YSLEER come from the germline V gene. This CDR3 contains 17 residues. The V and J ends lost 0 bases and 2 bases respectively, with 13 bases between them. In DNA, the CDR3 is TGCGCCAGCAGCCAAGATCGGTATAGCGTCAACACCGGGGAGCTGTTTTTT. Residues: CASSQDRYSVNTGELFF.

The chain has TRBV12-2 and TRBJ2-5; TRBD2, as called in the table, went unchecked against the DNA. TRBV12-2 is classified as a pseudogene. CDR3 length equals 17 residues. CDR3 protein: CASRLRLAGGRQETQYF. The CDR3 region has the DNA TGTGCAAGTCGCTTACGACTAGCGGGGGGGCGGCAAGAGACCCAGTACTTC.

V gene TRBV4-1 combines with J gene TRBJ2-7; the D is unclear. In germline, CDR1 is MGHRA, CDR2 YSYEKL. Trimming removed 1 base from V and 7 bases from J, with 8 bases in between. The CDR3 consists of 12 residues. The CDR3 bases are TGCGCCAGCAGCCAAGGATGGCAAGAGCAGTACTTC. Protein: CASSQGWQEQYF.